The clone carrying this T cell receptor beta chain appeared a few times. Its cognate antigen is unknown. The sample belongs to a study of CD8 T cells in ankylosing spondylitis. The study's findings and limits: Disease-linked clones reportedly concentrated significantly in matched ankylosing spondylitis synovial fluid. A motif of under 10 highly homologous TCR beta variants was seen as apparently characteristic of ankylosing spondylitis blood.

Germline V CDR1 and CDR2: LGHNA, YNFKEQ. The CDR3 has 13 amino acids. Trimming shortened V by 3 bases and J by 10 bases, and 13 bases separated the two germline ends. Construction of TCR beta libraries was performed using quantitative 5'-RACE with molecular barcodes. Using its own MiXCR run on the 5' RACE reads, TCRdb lists one record per CDR3 protein. The data contain 250,000 to 300,000 distinct CDR3 sequences, about 19% of them singletons. The clonotype was recovered from a male donor with ankylosing spondylitis or in good health (not recorded which). What was sequenced was blood, either unsorted or a sorted T cell fraction (not recorded which). The V gene is TRBV4-2, the J gene TRBJ2-1; D gene uncertain. In DNA, the CDR3 is TGTGCCAGCAGCCAGGAAAGAGAGTCAGAGCAGTTCTTC. Translating gives CASSQERESEQFF.